The 26 T cell receptor beta chains below were found in one sample sequenced in a study of shared clonotypes between healthy human individuals. Profiled with immunoSEQ multiplex PCR; TCRdb holds only in-frame clones, not every one. The data contain nearly 2 million clones, about 95% of them singletons. CD45RO-negative cells were positively selected for CCR7, leaving out terminally differentiated effector memory CD45RA+ cells. Material for sequencing was naive CD8+ T cells sorted from blood. All receptors come from a man between 18 and 35 years old in good health.

This sequence joins TRBV4-2 and TRBJ2-1; TRBD1 aligns across 10 bases. The CDR3 consists of 21 residues. Germline V gives CDR1 LGHNA, CDR2 YNFKEQ. After removal of 1 base from V and 1 base from J, the junction contained 16 bases not matched to a gene. In DNA, the CDR3 is TGTGCCAGCAGCCAAGTCCCGGGACAGGGGAGCAGCGGGGGATCCTACAATGAGCAGTTCTTC. As protein: CASSQVPGQGSSGGSYNEQFF.

J is TRBJ2-7 and V is TRBV28; TRBD2 matches at 10 bases. With V trimmed by 3 bases and J by 6 bases, 20 bases remained unmatched. The germline V gene encodes CDR1 MDHEN and CDR2 SYDVKM. This CDR3 has 19 amino acids. The DNA for the CDR3 is TGTGCCAGCAGTTTCCATCCGACTCTCGGGCTAGCGGGGGCCACCGAGCAGTACTTC. Translating it yields CASSFHPTLGLAGATEQYF.

CDR3 nucleotide sequence: TGTGCCAGCAGTTTAGTCAGTTATAGCAATCAGCCCCAGCATTTT. Translating gives CASSLVSYSNQPQHF. The chain links TRBV28 to TRBJ1-5; D is unclear. The V end was cut by 2 bases, the J end by 0 bases, with 8 bases between. This CDR3 is built from 15 residues. Germline assignment: CDR1 MDHEN and CDR2 SYDVKM.

This clone appeared a single time. V and J are TRBV7-9 and TRBJ2-3, with D possibly being TRBD2 (6 bases). Germline V CDR1 and CDR2: SEHNR, FQNEAQ (reference sequence). This CDR3 is 16 amino acids long. Trimming removed 4 bases at V and 3 bases at J, with 17 bases between. CDR3 DNA: TGTGCCAGCAGCTCTACCCGGAGTAGCGGAACAGATACGCAGTATTTT. Translation gives CASSSTRSSGTDTQYF.

This chain joins TRBV7-2 and TRBJ2-1, with D perhaps TRBD2 (5 bases). The CDR3 runs to 14 residues. Per the germline V gene, CDR1 is SGHTA and CDR2 is FQGNSA. The V gene lost 4 bases and the J gene lost 3 bases, with 10 bases spanning the gap. The CDR3, as DNA: TGTGCCAGCAGCTCCCCCGGGGACTACAATGAGCAGTTCTTC. It is translated as CASSSPGDYNEQFF.

The V call is TRBV5-1, the J call TRBJ2-7, with D uncertain. Germline loops: CDR1 SGHRS, CDR2 YFSETQ. Trimming took off 4 bases at V and 6 bases at J, with 11 bases between the two ends. The CDR3 extends over 12 amino acids. The CDR3 DNA follows: TGCGCCAGCAGCCTTTCTAGGACCGAGCAGTACTTC. As protein: CASSLSRTEQYF.

The chain combines TRBV5-1 with TRBJ2-4, with D perhaps matching TRBD1 (5 bases). In germline, CDR1 is SGHRS, CDR2 YFSETQ. Deletions cut 0 bases from V and 7 bases from J, with 5 bases between. The CDR3 covers 12 residues. In nucleotides, the CDR3 is TGCGCCAGCAGCTTGGAGGGGAACATTCAGTACTTC. This sequence encodes CASSLEGNIQYF.

The chain carries TRBV5-5 and TRBJ1-1; D unclear. The ends were cut back, 6 bases at V and 3 bases at J, with 12 bases in the middle. This CDR3 region has 13 residues. CDR1 is SGHKS and CDR2 is YYEKEE in the germline V gene (reference sequence). CDR3 loop: CASTPWLDTEAFF. Written as DNA, the CDR3 is TGTGCCAGCACCCCGTGGCTGGACACTGAAGCTTTCTTT.

The V call is TRBV5-1, the J call TRBJ2-3; TRBD1 might be the D (6 bases). V was trimmed by 5 bases and J by 0 bases, leaving 16 bases between them. The CDR3 contains 16 residues. Germline CDR1 reads SGHRS; CDR2 reads YFSETQ. CDR3 region: CASRDTGTTSTDTQYF. CDR3 DNA sequence: TGCGCCAGCAGGGATACCGGGACAACTAGCACAGATACGCAGTATTTT.

The chain recombines TRBV5-1 with TRBJ2-6; a weak D match, TRBD1 (5 bases). The CDR3 runs to 17 residues. CDR1 and CDR2 (germline): SGHRS, YFSETQ. Between the trimmed V and J ends, which lost 2 bases and 0 bases, there was a span of 12 bases. The CDR3 DNA is TGCGCCAGCAGCTTCGGGCAGGACAACTCTGGGGCCAACGTCCTGACTTTC. This gives the protein CASSFGQDNSGANVLTF.

This clone was detected only a few times. The rearrangement uses TRBV11-2 and TRBJ2-1; D perhaps matches TRBD2 (6 bases). Germline assignment: CDR1 SGHAT and CDR2 FQNNGV. This CDR3 has 16 amino acids. V was clipped by 1 base and J by 0 bases, with 10 bases between them. CDR3 sequence: CASSLVAGSSYNEQFF. The CDR3 DNA reads as TGTGCCAGCAGCTTAGTGGCGGGGAGCTCCTACAATGAGCAGTTCTTC.

In this sample, this clone turned up once. The chain couples TRBV29-1 to TRBJ1-2; D is possibly TRBD1 (5 bases). Between the trimmed V and J ends, which lost 6 bases and 4 bases, there was a span of 21 bases. This CDR3 has 15 residues. The V gene's germline CDR1 is SQVTM and CDR2 ANQGSEA. CDR3 sequence: CSVLATGGVIYGYTF. The CDR3 coding sequence is TGCAGCGTCCTTGCTACTGGGGGGGTTATCTATGGCTACACCTTC.

This sequence joins TRBV2 and TRBJ1-5, with 8 bases identical to TRBD1. Trimming took 4 bases from V and 0 from J; bases not matched to a gene: 5. In germline, CDR1 is SNHLY, CDR2 FYNNEI. CDR3 length: 16 amino acids. Here the CDR3 DNA reads TGTGCCAGCAGTGTCCCGGGACAGGTTAGCAATCAGCCCCAGCATTTT. As protein: CASSVPGQVSNQPQHF.

This clone has just one count. This chain links TRBV6-5 with TRBJ1-2; 7 positions agree with TRBD1. The CDR3 spans 15 residues. With V trimmed by 2 bases and J by 4 bases, 7 bases remained unmatched. Per the germline V gene, CDR1 is MNHEY and CDR2 is SVGAGI. The CDR3 region has the DNA TGTGCCAGCAGTTACACGGGGACAGCGTTCTATGGCTACACCTTC. The encoded protein is CASSYTGTAFYGYTF.

This chain's CDR3 is CATSRDRARRYEQYF. The CDR3 DNA reads TGTGCCACCAGCAGAGATCGAGCCCGGCGGTACGAGCAGTACTTC. The V and J genes are TRBV15 and TRBJ2-7; unclear D gene. Trimming removed 0 bases at V and 4 bases at J, with 13 bases between. Germline CDR1 LNHNV, CDR2 YYDKDF (reference sequence). CDR3 size: 15 residues.

The rearrangement links TRBV27 to TRBJ1-1; TRBD1 agrees at 8 bases. CDR1 MNHEY and CDR2 SMNVEV come from the germline V gene (reference sequence). Trimming removed 5 bases from V and 4 bases from J; junction bases left unmatched: 12. There are 16 residues in the CDR3. DNA of the CDR3: TGTGCCAGCAGTCCAACTGACAGGGGTCAATTCACTGAAGCTTTCTTT. It yields the protein CASSPTDRGQFTEAFF.

The CDR3 is CASAWREDDGEQFF. CDR3 bases: TGTGCCAGCGCTTGGCGGGAGGATGATGGTGAGCAGTTCTTC. The gene calls are TRBV9 and TRBJ2-1; 8 nucleotides align to TRBD2. Germline loops: CDR1 SGDLS, CDR2 YYNGEE. The CDR3 has 14 residues. J gave up 9 bases and V 7 bases, and 12 bases lay outside the gene matches.

The chain couples TRBV7-9 to TRBJ1-2, with D possibly TRBD1 on 5 matching bases. Germline V lookup: CDR1 SEHNR, CDR2 FQNEAQ (reference sequence). V was cut by 5 bases and J by 1 base, with 26 bases left in between. CDR3 length equals 19 residues. The CDR3 loop reads CASSRGLVSGQPRNYGYTF. CDR3 DNA: TGTGCCAGCAGCAGGGGTTTGGTCTCCGGGCAGCCTCGTAACTATGGCTACACCTTC.

J is TRBJ2-7 and V is TRBV6-1; D remains unclear. The CDR3 extends over 12 amino acids. Between the trimmed V and J ends, which lost 6 bases and 6 bases, there was a span of 12 bases. The germline CDR1 and CDR2 sequences are MNHNS and SASEGT. The CDR3 coding sequence is TGTGCCAGCAGGCAGGCCTATAGCGAGCAGTACTTC. It translates to CASRQAYSEQYF.

This chain uses TRBV19 with TRBJ2-7; no definite D call. V was clipped by 5 bases and J by 2 bases, with 13 bases between them. This CDR3 is built from 14 residues. CDR1 and CDR2 from the germline V gene are LNHDA and SQIVND (reference sequence). The CDR3 reads CASSPFLGTYEQYF. The CDR3 DNA sequence: TGTGCCAGTAGTCCCTTCTTAGGAACCTACGAGCAGTACTTC.

This clone was seen only once. V and J are TRBV7-9 and TRBJ1-6, with no clear D. The V and J ends lost 3 bases and 2 bases respectively, with 20 bases between them. CDR1 and CDR2 (germline): SEHNR, FQNEAQ (reference sequence). The CDR3 covers 19 residues. The CDR3 nucleotides are TGTGCCAGCAGCTTCACTGTTGGGGAAGGTCTGGCCTATAATTCACCCCTCCACTTT. It codes for CASSFTVGEGLAYNSPLHF.

This clone has just one count. V usage is TRBV7-9 and J usage is TRBJ2-7, with a tentative D call TRBD2 (6 bases). This CDR3 is 15 amino acids long. V was shortened by 4 bases and J by 6 bases, with 19 bases between the two germline ends. Per the germline V gene, CDR1 is SEHNR and CDR2 is FQNEAQ (reference sequence). CDR3 coding DNA: TGTGCCAGCAGCTCGGAGGGCCCTCCCCGCTGCGAGCAGTACTTC. Its translation: CASSSEGPPRCEQYF.

This sequence joins TRBV30 and TRBJ1-4; 7 bases line up with TRBD1. Germline V gives CDR1 GTSNPN, CDR2 SVGIG (reference sequence). Trimming took 7 bases from V and 7 from J; bases not matched to a gene: 12. This CDR3 is 14 amino acids long. The CDR3 is CALIPTGEVEKLFF. The CDR3 nucleotides are TGTGCCTTGATCCCTACAGGGGAAGTTGAAAAACTGTTTTTT.

The chain carries TRBV29-1 and TRBJ2-1; D gene unclear. Germline-derived CDR1 and CDR2 are SQVTM and ANQGSEA. The CDR3 covers 13 residues. V was pared by 7 bases and J by 0 bases, with 10 bases between. The CDR3: CSASGYSYNEQFF. The CDR3 DNA is TGCAGCGCCTCCGGGTACTCCTACAATGAGCAGTTCTTC.

The chain employs TRBV15 and TRBJ1-5, with D uncertain. Germline-derived CDR1 and CDR2 are LNHNV and YYDKDF (reference sequence). There are 14 residues in the CDR3. Deletions cut 4 bases from V and 8 bases from J, with 15 bases between. Here the CDR3 reads CATSTRFTWEPQHF. The CDR3, as DNA: TGTGCCACCAGCACCCGGTTTACCTGGGAGCCCCAGCATTTT.

This rearrangement joins TRBV7-9 to TRBJ2-7; 9 nucleotides align to TRBD1. V lost 5 bases to trimming and J lost 0 bases; unmatched junction nucleotides: 8. In germline, CDR1 is SEHNR, CDR2 FQNEAQ (reference sequence). This CDR3 contains 16 residues. The CDR3 DNA reads TGTGCCAGCAGCACATGGACAGGGGCCAGCTCCTACGAGCAGTACTTC. This gives the protein CASSTWTGASSYEQYF.